Following are 15 T cell receptor beta chains from one sample sequenced in a study of breast tumors, draining lymph nodes, adjacent tissues. Axillary draining lymph nodes of breast cancer patients supplied the node samples. TCRdb reanalysed the multiplex PCR reads using MiXCR and keeps one entry per CDR3 protein. The sample lists about 230,000 distinct CDR3 sequences, approximately 30% occurring once. Sample: axillary lymph node tissue. The receptors come from a female donor with breast cancer. Some clones in this sample may be carry-over from other donors' samples.

This clonotype was detected only a few times. A much larger clone lies a single base off, so this may be a read error. V usage is TRBV4-3 and J usage is TRBJ1-4, with D uncertain. Germline assignment: CDR1 LGHNA and CDR2 YSLEER. This CDR3 has 14 amino acids. Here the CDR3 DNA reads TGCGCCAGCAGCCAAGGTAGACGTAATGAAAGACTGTTTTTT. Protein: CASSQGRRNERLFF.

V usage is TRBV5-1 and J usage is TRBJ2-5; TRBD1 agrees at 8 bases. V was clipped by 3 bases and J by 4 bases; unmatched bases: 11. The CDR3 sequence is 16 residues long. Germline assignment: CDR1 SGHRS and CDR2 YFSETQ. CDR3 coding DNA: TGCGCCAGCAGCTGGGGGGCAGGGGGCGCGGGAGAGACCCAGTACTTC. It is translated as CASSWGAGGAGETQYF.

This clonotype has ten or more counts. The V call is TRBV7-8, the J call TRBJ1-4; D perhaps matches TRBD1 (6 bases). Trimming removed 4 bases at V and 4 bases at J, with 10 bases between. Germline V gene lookup returns CDR1 SGHVS and CDR2 FQNEAQ. The CDR3 covers 14 residues. CDR3 loop: CASSSGVYNEKLFF. The CDR3 DNA follows: TGTGCCAGCAGCTCAGGGGTCTATAATGAAAAACTGTTTTTT.

Of note for this clonotype: Since the CDR3 does not end with the conserved phenylalanine or tryptophan, this likely comes from a read error. The chain links TRBV7-2 to TRBJ2-7; 7 bases are shared with TRBD2. From germline, CDR1 is SGHTA and CDR2 FQGNSA. Germline trimming cut 7 bases from V and 2 bases from J; bases unmatched to any gene: 8. This CDR3 is built from 14 residues. The CDR3 region is CASNWGGVTYEQYL. CDR3 nucleotide sequence: TGTGCCAGCAACTGGGGAGGGGTGACCTACGAGCAGTACCTC.

A word on this clonotype: A single base separates this from a much larger clone, so it may be a read error. The chain uses TRBV5-5 and TRBJ2-6; D unresolved. V was shortened by 4 bases and J by 0 bases, with 14 bases between the two germline ends. Germline CDR1 and CDR2: SGHKS and YYEKEE (reference sequence). The CDR3 has 17 residues. Here the CDR3 DNA reads TGTGCCAGCAGCCTGCCCTCCCCTGGCTCTGGGGCCAACGTCCTGACTTTC. It yields the protein CASSLPSPGSGANVLTF.

Comment on this clonotype: This clone may be a read error of a much larger clone one base away. The V and J genes are TRBV7-6 and TRBJ1-1; D is undetermined. This CDR3 contains 12 residues. CDR1 and CDR2 (germline): SGHVS, FNYEAQ. CDR3 sequence (DNA): TGTGCCAGCAGAACAGAGAACGCTGAAGCTTTCTTT. Its protein product is CASRTENAEAFF.

Concerning this clonotype: A read error is possible here, since a much larger clone lies one base away. The chain employs TRBV7-9 and TRBJ2-5; D is unresolved. This CDR3 comprises 16 residues. CDR1 is SEHNR and CDR2 is FQNEAQ in the germline V gene (reference sequence). V was trimmed by 3 bases and J by 5 bases, leaving 19 bases between them. The CDR3 region has the DNA TGTGCCAGCAGCTTTGTGTTCGGTGGGATCGGGGAGACCCAGTACTTC. Translated, it gives CASSFVFGGIGETQYF.

At least ten counts were recorded for this clonotype. The V call is TRBV5-1, the J call TRBJ2-7; D call uncertain. V was trimmed by 0 bases and J by 0 bases, leaving 13 bases between them. This CDR3 spans 16 amino acids. The germline CDR1 and CDR2 sequences are SGHRS and YFSETQ. CDR3 in DNA: TGCGCCAGCAGCTTGGTACTCAGCCGAAGCTCCTACGAGCAGTACTTC. Its protein is CASSLVLSRSSYEQYF.

At least ten counts were recorded for this clonotype. The chain recombines TRBV7-2 with TRBJ2-7, with D perhaps matching TRBD2 (5 bases). CDR3 length equals 14 residues. Germline-derived CDR1 and CDR2 are SGHTA and FQGNSA. Trimming took off 5 bases at V and 4 bases at J, with 15 bases between the two ends. CDR3: CASSPQAGPYEQYF. CDR3 in DNA: TGTGCCAGCAGCCCCCAGGCGGGCCCTTACGAGCAGTACTTC.

Regarding this clonotype: The conserved phenylalanine or tryptophan normally closing the CDR3 is absent here, so this likely arose from a read error. V and J are TRBV5-1 and TRBJ1-5, with D hard to call. V was trimmed by 7 bases and J by 5 bases, leaving 13 bases between them. The CDR3 sequence is 13 residues long. Germline CDR1 SGHRS, CDR2 YFSETQ. The CDR3 DNA follows: TGCGCCAGCTCGCCCTCAGCAGATCAGCCCCAGCATCTT. Protein: CASSPSADQPQHL.

This clonotype was counted at least ten times. V and J are TRBV2 and TRBJ2-1; 8 bases are a match to TRBD2. Germline V CDR1 and CDR2: SNHLY, FYNNEI. This CDR3 contains 15 residues. V dropped 3 bases and J dropped 4; count of bases not matched to a gene: 5. The CDR3: CASSDDLAGYNEQFF. CDR3 bases: TGTGCCAGCAGTGACGATCTAGCGGGTTACAATGAGCAGTTCTTC.

This clonotype was recorded only once. The V and J genes are TRBV11-2 and TRBJ2-2; D is uncertain. Trimming pared 3 bases from V and 7 bases from J, leaving 6 bases between. Per germline, CDR1 SGHAT and CDR2 FQNNGV. The CDR3 has 12 residues. This CDR3 is CASSLNLGELFF. The CDR3 nucleotides are TGTGCCAGCAGCTTGAACCTCGGGGAGCTGTTTTTT.

This clonotype occurred a few times. The gene calls are TRBV12-3 or TRBV12-4 and TRBJ2-7; 13 bases agree with TRBD2. Trimming took 5 bases from V and 5 from J; bases not matched to a gene: 6. CDR3 length: 15 residues. The CDR3 nucleotides read TGTGCCAGCAGTCTACGGACTAGCGGGAGTAACGAGCAGTACTTC. Amino acids: CASSLRTSGSNEQYF.

There are a few counts of this clonotype. A much more abundant neighbour one base away suggests this may be a read error. The chain uses TRBV5-5 and TRBJ2-3, with TRBD2 identical over 10 bases. CDR1 is SGHKS, CDR2 YYEKEE, per germline (reference sequence). There are 18 residues in the CDR3. CDR3 protein: CVSSWRLGLALSTDTQYF. DNA of the CDR3: TGTGTCAGCAGCTGGCGGCTGGGACTAGCGTTGAGCACAGATACGCAGTATTTT.

Many counts were recorded for this clonotype. The rearrangement links TRBV4-1 to TRBJ2-7; 10 bases are a match to TRBD2. The length of the CDR3 is 15 residues. V was pared by 0 bases and J by 3 bases, with 2 bases of the junction left unmatched. Germline V CDR1 and CDR2: MGHRA, YSYEKL. The CDR3 spells CASSQEGLANYEQYF. The CDR3 DNA reads TGCGCCAGCAGCCAAGAGGGACTAGCGAACTACGAGCAGTACTTC.